The sequence of this T cell receptor (beta chain) was determined in a study of tumor-infiltrating lymphocytes in primary liver carcinoma. On the study more broadly: Tumors measured roughly 4.2 to 11 cm and were stage T1-T3 N0M0.

The authors made TCR beta cDNA from approximately 500 ng total RNA with a constant-region primer. Slightly modified ARM-PCR served as the procedure for the TCR beta libraries. These libraries came from three rounds of nested multiplex PCR. Primers for the first two PCR rounds were TRBV1-TRBV30 forward primers and a C-beta reverse primer (around 11 cycles per round). TCRdb ran MiXCR on the multiplex PCR reads and lists one entry per CDR3 protein. The sample includes 330,000 or so distinct CDR3 sequences, less than 75% of them seen just once. This clonotype was seen many times. Its antigen is unknown. Germline DNA was also extracted, and blood RNA derived from unsorted whole blood. V lost 6 bases, J lost 5 bases, and 11 bases lay in between. This CDR3 spans 13 amino acids. CDR1 is SGHAT and CDR2 is FQNNGV in the germline V gene. Broader study findings: Tumor-adjacent and tumor-blood pairs shared a smaller degree of overlap than tumor region pairs.

The chain links TRBV11-2 to TRBJ2-1, with D possibly being TRBD1 (6 bases). Input material: peripheral blood. This TCR was recovered from a man aged 35 to 55 with primary liver carcinoma and hepatitis B virus infection. CDR3 in amino acids: CASRFTGNNEQFF. In nucleotides, the CDR3 is TGTGCCAGCAGATTTACAGGGAACAATGAGCAGTTCTTC.